The clone carrying this TCR beta chain has only a few counts. What it binds is not known. These data are taken from a study of cytomegalovirus exposure and HLA in healthy donors. Researchers ran the PCR with 60 Vbeta and 13 Jbeta primers. Generated by immunoSEQ multiplex PCR, the TCRdb table keeps only in-frame clones and is missing some. The data hold some 140,000 clones, with under 10% observed a single time. With 11 bases removed from V and 1 base from J, the gap between germline ends came to 11 bases. Per the germline V gene, CDR1 is ENHRY and CDR2 is SYGVKD. This CDR3 has 12 residues. Study-wide results and limits: The majority of TCR sequences were rare, yet some public TCRs appeared in many donors.

Specimen: PBMCs. The sequence was obtained from a woman aged 40 to 50 in good health and CMV-seropositive. The rearrangement joins TRBV10-3 to TRBJ1-1; no clear D gene. CDR3 region: CAARRPNTEAFF. CDR3 nucleotides: TGTGCCGCCAGGCGCCCGAACACTGAAGCTTTCTTT.